This T cell receptor beta chain was identified during a study of immune heterogeneity within non-small cell lung tumors. About the research overall: Among the tumors, several were squamous cell carcinomas, ten to eleven were non-squamous carcinomas and 1 was not otherwise specified.

Germline-derived CDR1 and CDR2 are MRHNA and SNTAGT. The CDR3 covers 14 residues. Trimming removed 0 bases at V and 2 bases at J, with 4 bases between. The TCR beta CDR3 region was amplified by multiplex PCR employing 32 V and 13 J primers. TCRdb re-analysed the multiplex PCR reads in MiXCR, keeping a single row per CDR3 protein. The table shows about 10,000 distinct CDR3 sequences, with around a quarter occurring only once. As to this clonotype: Its antigen is not known.

Bulk tumor genomic DNA, 600 ng per sample, was the template. Several spatially distant biopsies were obtained per primary tumor intraoperatively. Curative surgery was performed on patients who had untreated, newly diagnosed non-small cell lung cancer. Study findings and constraints: Identical dominant CDR3 beta clonotypes showed recurrence across tumor sites within a patient, and site-unique high-frequency clones were also present. Individual patients showed largely nonoverlapping sets of high-frequency T-cell receptor beta clonotypes.

The source material was lung tumor tissue. The clonotype comes from a woman between 45 and 65 years old with non-small cell lung cancer. V gene TRBV6-4 combines with J gene TRBJ2-2, with D unclear. CDR3: CASSDSTNTGELFF. CDR3 sequence (DNA): TGTGCCAGCAGTGACTCGACAAACACCGGGGAGCTGTTTTTT.